A selection of T cell receptor beta chains follows, all from one sample in a study of cytomegalovirus exposure and HLA in healthy donors. Data came from immunoSEQ multiplex PCR; TCRdb stores just in-frame clones and leaves some out. The data show under 250,000 clones, just over 90% seen once. Sequencing used PBMCs. Source of these receptors: a woman between 18 and 29 years old in good health and CMV-seronegative. The CDR3 runs from the conserved cysteine through the conserved F or W. D genes are given only for firm matches. The listing skips clone size in some rows; elsewhere it reads once, few, many or a size class.

v_gene,abundance,j_gene,d_gene,CDR3nt,CDR3aa
TRBV27,NA,TRBJ2-7,TRBD1,TGTGCCAGCAGTTTATCCCCCGGGACAGGGATTTACGAGCAGTACTTC,CASSLSPGTGIYEQYF
TRBV6-1,NA,TRBJ1-2,TRBD1,TGTGCCAGCAACGGACAGGGAGACTATGGCTACACCTTC,CASNGQGDYGYTF
TRBV27,NA,TRBJ1-3,NA,TGTGCCAGCAGTTTGTCGGGAGGGGGAAACACCATATATTTT,CASSLSGGGNTIYF
TRBV19,NA,TRBJ1-5,TRBD1,TGTGCCAGTAGTATAGAACGGGGGCAGGGGGCCAGCAATCAGCCCCAGCATTTT,CASSIERGQGASNQPQHF
TRBV6-1,NA,TRBJ1-2,TRBD1,TGTGCCAGCAGTGAAGCTAAGGGACAGGGCCGTGGCTACACCTTC,CASSEAKGQGRGYTF
TRBV7-9,NA,TRBJ2-7,NA,TGTGCCAGCGATAACAGAGCAAACAGGGCGGGCGAGCAGTACTTC,CASDNRANRAGEQYF
TRBV7-9,NA,TRBJ2-3,TRBD2,TGTGCCAGCAGCCTGACTAGCGGGTATGCAGATACGCAGTATTTT,CASSLTSGYADTQYF
TRBV10-1,NA,TRBJ1-5,TRBD1,TGCGCCAGCAGTACAGGGGTTTATCAGCCCCAGCATTTT,CASSTGVYQPQHF
TRBV19,NA,TRBJ1-1,TRBD1,TGTGCCAGTAGTAGGGGACAGGGGATGAACACTGAAGCTTTCTTT,CASSRGQGMNTEAFF
TRBV7-8,NA,TRBJ2-7,TRBD2,TGTGCCAGCAGCTGGGGACTAGCGGGAGGGTCCGACGAGCAGTACTTC,CASSWGLAGGSDEQYF
TRBV6-7,NA,TRBJ1-4,TRBD1,TGTGCCAGCAGAGAGGGGGCTGTTTATGAAAAACTGTTTTTT,CASREGAVYEKLFF
TRBV19,NA,TRBJ2-3,TRBD2,TGTGCCAGTAGTATCATGTCGGGAGGGAACACAGATACGCAGTATTTT,CASSIMSGGNTDTQYF
TRBV6-1,NA,TRBJ2-2,TRBD1,TGTGCCAGCAGTGAAGCGCTCGGGACAGGGACCACCGGGGAGCTGTTTTTT,CASSEALGTGTTGELFF
TRBV2,NA,TRBJ2-3,TRBD2,TGTGCCAGCAGCCTAGGACTAGCAGATGATACGCAGTATTTT,CASSLGLADDTQYF
TRBV6-1,NA,TRBJ2-7,TRBD1,TGTGCCAGCAGTGAATGGACAGGGCCCTGGGGAGAGCAGTACTTC,CASSEWTGPWGEQYF
TRBV27,NA,TRBJ2-7,TRBD2,TGTGCCAGCAGACTTACCATAGCGGGAGGCGTCTACGAGCAGTACTTC,CASRLTIAGGVYEQYF
TRBV6-5,once,TRBJ1-6,NA,TGTGCCAGCAGTTGGCGGTTGGGTAATTCACCCCTCCACTTT,CASSWRLGNSPLHF
TRBV9,NA,TRBJ1-2,TRBD1,TGTGCCAGCAGCGTTGGGACAGGGGGCAAGGATGGCTACACCTTC,CASSVGTGGKDGYTF
TRBV5-3,NA,TRBJ1-5,NA,TGTGCCAGAAGCCGGAACAGGGGCAATCAGCCCCAGCATTTT,CARSRNRGNQPQHF
TRBV5-1,NA,TRBJ2-1,TRBD2,TGCGCCAGCAGCTTGCTGAGCGGGACCCCCCGGGTCAATGAGCAGTTCTTC,CASSLLSGTPRVNEQFF
TRBV5-1,NA,TRBJ2-2,NA,TGCGCCAGCAGCCTAGGAGGGAACACCGGGGAGCTGTTTTTT,CASSLGGNTGELFF
TRBV19,once,TRBJ2-7,TRBD1,TGTGCCACCAAGGGACAGTTGAGCTCCTACGAGCAGTACTTC,CATKGQLSSYEQYF